Following are 16 T cell receptor beta chains from one sample sequenced in a study of cytomegalovirus exposure and HLA in healthy donors. Libraries were prepared by immunoSEQ multiplex PCR; TCRdb keeps only in-frame clonotypes and omits some of them. The sample has some 80,000 clones, about 95% seen once. Sequencing was done on a sample of PBMCs. All receptors come from a woman in her late teens or twenties in good health and CMV-seronegative.

The chain uses TRBV19 and TRBJ2-3; a possible D gene is TRBD2 (6 bases). The ends were cut back, 3 bases at V and 2 bases at J, with 9 bases in the middle. Per the germline V gene, CDR1 is LNHDA and CDR2 is SQIVND (reference sequence). The CDR3 is made up of 14 amino acids. The CDR3 here is CASSMTRDTDTQYF. In nucleotides, the CDR3 is TGTGCCAGTAGTATGACTAGGGACACAGATACGCAGTATTTT.

This chain uses TRBV19 with TRBJ1-1; no definite D call. The CDR3 consists of 13 residues. Trimming cost V 5 bases and J 0 bases, with 7 bases left between them. The germline gives CDR1 LNHDA, CDR2 SQIVND (reference sequence). The CDR3 region is CASSLGVNTEAFF. Written as DNA, the CDR3 is TGTGCCAGTAGTCTTGGAGTGAACACTGAAGCTTTCTTT.

V and J are TRBV7-8 and TRBJ2-7; 13 bases are shared with TRBD2. This CDR3 is built from 16 residues. Germline V gene lookup returns CDR1 SGHVS and CDR2 FQNEAQ. The trim removed 3 bases at V and 0 bases at J, leaving 2 bases unmatched. This CDR3 reads CASSLTSGGSSYEQYF. Here the CDR3 DNA reads TGTGCCAGCAGCTTGACTAGCGGGGGGAGCTCCTACGAGCAGTACTTC.

The V gene is TRBV2, the J gene TRBJ1-1; 7 bases are shared with TRBD1. Germline trimming cut 6 bases from V and 5 bases from J; bases unmatched to any gene: 3. The CDR3 has 12 amino acids. CDR1 SNHLY and CDR2 FYNNEI come from the germline V gene. CDR3 in DNA: TGTGCCAGCAGACGACAGGGAACTGAAGCTTTCTTT. Encoded protein: CASRRQGTEAFF.

In this sample, this clone turned up once. The V gene is TRBV7-6, the J gene TRBJ2-6, with D possibly being TRBD2 (6 bases). The CDR3 is 18 amino acids. V lost 5 bases, J lost 0 bases, and 17 bases lay in between. In germline, CDR1 is SGHVS, CDR2 FNYEAQ. DNA for the CDR3: TGTGCCAGCAGCGTAGACTCCGCCGGGGGCTCTGGGGCCAACGTCCTGACTTTC. Translation gives CASSVDSAGGSGANVLTF.

This clone was observed once. This chain connects TRBV27 to TRBJ2-6; the match to TRBD2 covers 8 bases. Per the germline V gene, CDR1 is MNHEY and CDR2 is SMNVEV (reference sequence). The V segment lost 6 bases and the J segment 0 bases; nucleotides outside the gene matches: 4. The CDR3 is 16 amino acids. CDR3 residues: CASRIAGLSGANVLTF. Here the CDR3 DNA reads TGTGCCAGCAGAATAGCGGGACTCTCTGGGGCCAACGTCCTGACTTTC.

The chain combines TRBV18 with TRBJ1-1; 7 bases align to TRBD1. The junction had 5 bases not matched to a gene; V was cut back by 4 bases and J by 3 bases. The V gene's germline CDR1 is KGHSH and CDR2 LQKENI. The CDR3 covers 14 residues. Here the CDR3 reads CASSQAQGDTEAFF. CDR3 coding DNA: TGTGCCAGCTCACAGGCCCAGGGGGACACTGAAGCTTTCTTT. The whole variable domain, remainder taken from reference TRBV18 and TRBJ1-1, is NAGVMQNPRHLVRRRGQEARLRCSPMKGHSHVYWYRQLPEEGLKFMVYLQKENIIDESGMPKERFSAEFPKEGPSILRIQQVVRGDSAAYFCASSQAQGDTEAFFGQGTRLTVV.

This chain connects TRBV25-1 to TRBJ2-1; 10 bases line up with TRBD2. Germline V lookup: CDR1 MGHDK, CDR2 SYGVNS. CDR3 length: 18 residues. Trimming cost V 2 bases and J 0 bases; bases outside gene matches: 7. The CDR3 region is CASSEPQLAGTSYNEQFF. The CDR3 bases are TGTGCCAGCAGTGAACCACAACTAGCGGGAACCTCCTACAATGAGCAGTTCTTC.

The CDR3 spells CASSVGQSNEQFF. CDR3 coding DNA: TGTGCCAGCAGCGTAGGACAGAGCAATGAGCAGTTCTTC. This rearrangement joins TRBV9 to TRBJ2-1; perhaps TRBD1 as D (5 bases). The CDR3 consists of 13 residues. The germline V and J ends were trimmed by 0 bases and 6 bases, with 7 bases remaining between them. Per germline, CDR1 SGDLS and CDR2 YYNGEE.

The chain recombines TRBV7-8 with TRBJ1-6, with D maybe TRBD1 (6 bases). The germline V and J ends were trimmed by 4 bases and 6 bases, with 13 bases remaining between them. CDR1 SGHVS and CDR2 FQNEAQ come from the germline V gene. The CDR3 is made up of 15 amino acids. The CDR3 spells CASSYSVGGNSPLHF. In nucleotides, the CDR3 is TGTGCCAGCAGCTATTCGGTAGGGGGTAATTCACCCCTCCACTTT.

In DNA form, the CDR3 reads TGTGCCAGCAGACGGACGGGGGAAGGTTTTGGCTACACCTTC. This codes for CASRRTGEGFGYTF. This sequence joins TRBV6-5 and TRBJ1-2; D perhaps matches TRBD1 (5 bases). Per the germline V gene, CDR1 is MNHEY and CDR2 is SVGAGI. The CDR3 totals 14 residues. With 6 bases removed from V and 7 bases from J, the gap between germline ends came to 18 bases.

V gene TRBV4-2 combines with J gene TRBJ1-1; no definite D call. The germline V gene encodes CDR1 LGHNA and CDR2 YNFKEQ. The CDR3 extends over 16 amino acids. The ends were cut back, 5 bases at V and 3 bases at J, with 19 bases in the middle. The chain's CDR3 is CASSDYRVTMDTEAFF. The CDR3 DNA follows: TGTGCCAGCAGCGATTACCGGGTTACTATGGACACTGAAGCTTTCTTT.

The chain has TRBV6-6 and TRBJ2-1; the D is unclear. The CDR3 runs 13 residues. The V gene lost 4 bases and the J gene lost 9 bases, with 13 bases spanning the gap. Germline CDR1 reads MNHNY; CDR2 reads SVGAGI (reference sequence). The CDR3 coding sequence is TGTGCCAGCAGTTCTTATGAGGCTCCTGAGCAGTTCTTC. Amino acids: CASSSYEAPEQFF.

The chain employs TRBV27 and TRBJ2-1; 10 nucleotides agree with TRBD2. The CDR3 contains 16 residues. In germline, CDR1 is MNHEY, CDR2 SMNVEV (reference sequence). J lost 3 bases, V lost 4 bases, and 6 bases had no gene match. CDR3 bases: TGTGCCAGCAGTTCTTCTAGCGGGGGCTTCTACAATGAGCAGTTCTTC. Encoded protein: CASSSSSGGFYNEQFF.

V gene TRBV7-2 combines with J gene TRBJ2-3, with D possibly matching TRBD2 (6 bases). Germline CDR1 is SGHTA and CDR2 is FQGNSA. The CDR3 is made up of 13 amino acids. V was trimmed by 4 bases and J by 2 bases, leaving 7 bases between them. As DNA, the CDR3 is TGTGCCAGCAGCTGGGGGGTCACAGATACGCAGTATTTT. Residues: CASSWGVTDTQYF.

The chain carries TRBV21-1 and TRBJ2-7; the D call in the table, TRBD2, was not verified against the DNA. TRBV21-1 is recorded as a pseudogene. The CDR3 consists of 12 residues. The DNA of the CDR3 is TGTGCCAGCAGCTTCCGTACCTACGAGCAGTACTTC. Translating gives CASSFRTYEQYF.